This is a list of T cell receptor beta chains from one sample in a study of T-cell reconstitution after alpha-beta-depleted transplantation in children. TCRdb redid the calling of the PCR reads with MiXCR, one entry per CDR3 protein. The sample yields about 340,000 distinct CDR3 sequences, about a tenth seen once. This material consisted of PBMCs from the stem cell graft donor, taken from the stem cell graft. The receptors here all came from a human donor who donated a stem cell graft to a child with acute lymphoblastic leukemia. CDR3s include the opening cysteine and the closing phenylalanine or tryptophan. A D gene is named only where the DNA matches it firmly. The size field is filled for only some rows; it gives once, few, many or a size class.

cdr3_aa: CASSSPPTGTEAFF; cdr3_nt: TGTGCCAGCAGTTCCCCCCCGACGGGCACTGAAGCTTTCTTT; v_call: TRBV12-3/TRBV12-4; clone_size: many; j_call: TRBJ1-1; d_call: NA
cdr3_aa: CASSRAYEQYF; cdr3_nt: TGTGCCAGCAGCCGTGCCTACGAGCAGTACTTC; v_call: TRBV3-1; clone_size: many; j_call: TRBJ2-7; d_call: NA
cdr3_aa: CASSWDSPTSGANVLTF; cdr3_nt: TGTGCCAGCAGTTGGGACAGTCCGACCTCTGGGGCCAACGTCCTGACTTTC; v_call: TRBV12-3/TRBV12-4; clone_size: many; j_call: TRBJ2-6; d_call: TRBD1
cdr3_aa: CASSGLRDEQFF; cdr3_nt: TGTGCCAGCAGCGGCCTGAGGGATGAGCAGTTCTTC; v_call: TRBV9; clone_size: NA; j_call: TRBJ2-1; d_call: NA
cdr3_aa: CASSPPWGEQFF; cdr3_nt: TGTGCCAGCTCACCACCGTGGGGAGAGCAGTTCTTC; v_call: TRBV18; clone_size: NA; j_call: TRBJ2-1; d_call: NA
cdr3_aa: CASSLLGQGPYNEQFF; cdr3_nt: TGTGCCAGCAGCTTACTGGGACAGGGCCCCTACAATGAGCAGTTCTTC; v_call: TRBV7-9; clone_size: few; j_call: TRBJ2-1; d_call: TRBD1
cdr3_aa: CASSLALGLGTDTQYF; cdr3_nt: TGTGCCAGCAGCTTAGCGTTGGGACTAGGGACAGATACGCAGTATTTT; v_call: TRBV7-2; clone_size: few; j_call: TRBJ2-3; d_call: TRBD2
cdr3_aa: CSASIGGSGAFF; cdr3_nt: TGCAGTGCTAGCATAGGGGGCTCCGGAGCTTTCTTT; v_call: TRBV20-1; clone_size: few; j_call: TRBJ1-1; d_call: TRBD1
cdr3_aa: CASSLENNSEQYF; cdr3_nt: TGTGCCAGCAGCTTAGAGAACAACTCCGAGCAGTACTTC; v_call: TRBV7-9; clone_size: many; j_call: TRBJ2-7; d_call: NA
cdr3_aa: CASSEGDRSYEQYF; cdr3_nt: TGTGCCAGCAGTGAAGGGGACAGAAGCTACGAGCAGTACTTC; v_call: TRBV6-1; clone_size: many; j_call: TRBJ2-7; d_call: TRBD1
cdr3_aa: CASSNPGVKNIQYF; cdr3_nt: TGTGCCAGTAGTAACCCGGGAGTCAAAAACATTCAGTACTTC; v_call: TRBV19; clone_size: few; j_call: TRBJ2-4; d_call: NA
cdr3_aa: CASSFWRTPMNTEAFF; cdr3_nt: TGTGCCAGCAGTTTTTGGCGGACACCCATGAACACTGAAGCTTTCTTT; v_call: TRBV27; clone_size: NA; j_call: TRBJ1-1; d_call: NA
cdr3_aa: CASSTGRGRINTGELFF; cdr3_nt: TGTGCCAGCAGTACGGGCAGGGGGCGAATCAACACCGGGGAGCTGTTTTTT; v_call: TRBV12-3/TRBV12-4; clone_size: few; j_call: TRBJ2-2; d_call: TRBD1